This entry lists 31 T cell receptor beta chains sequenced from one sample in a study of T cells expressing NK-cell markers. Reprocessing the 5' RACE reads, TCRdb reports a single entry for every CDR3 protein and omits DNA. The listing records 350,000 to 400,000 distinct CDR3 sequences. The sample taken for sequencing was blood T cells: a sorted CD56 or NKG2C T cell subset, CD4+ or CD8+ T cells, or bulk PBMC T cells (not recorded which). The source of these receptors is a woman between 50 and 59 years old in good health.

V and J are TRBV27 and TRBJ2-4; TCRdb proposes TRBD1, but this gene call is untestable without DNA. This CDR3 has 14 amino acids. Germline assignment: CDR1 MNHEY and CDR2 SMNVEV (reference sequence). The CDR3 loop is CASSWGQGKNIQYF.

This chain connects TRBV27 to TRBJ2-2; TCRdb names TRBD2, which stays unverified in the absence of DNA. CDR1 is MNHEY and CDR2 is SMNVEV in the germline V gene (reference sequence). The CDR3 length is 15 residues. The CDR3: CASSWETKNTGELFF.

The chain links TRBV24-1 to TRBJ2-1; absent DNA, TCRdb's TRBD2 call cannot be checked. The CDR3 totals 15 residues. Germline V gene sequence: CDR1 KGHDR, CDR2 SFDVKD. The CDR3 region is CATSEGASGNNEQFF.

The chain carries TRBV12-3 or TRBV12-4 and TRBJ2-3; without DNA, the TCRdb call of TRBD2 cannot be checked. The CDR3 is 17 amino acids. Here the CDR3 reads CASSPLGEIGSTDTQYF.

The chain joins TRBV7-8 to TRBJ2-1; TCRdb picks TRBD2, but there is no DNA to check that call. CDR1 is SGHVS, CDR2 FQNEAQ, per germline. This CDR3 has 18 amino acids. This CDR3 is CASSPTALREILYNEQFF.

CDR3 region: CASTDWGKETQYF. The chain is built from TRBV2 and TRBJ2-5; TCRdb selects TRBD1, and the lack of DNA leaves this call unchecked. The CDR3 contains 13 residues. CDR1 SNHLY and CDR2 FYNNEI come from the germline V gene.

The V call is TRBV9, the J call TRBJ2-7; TCRdb outputs TRBD2, but without DNA this stays unchecked. CDR3 size: 15 residues. CDR1 SGDLS and CDR2 YYNGEE come from the germline V gene. The CDR3 reads CASSASGTSGYEQYF.

V is TRBV20-1 and J is TRBJ2-1; TCRdb names TRBD2, which stays unverified in the absence of DNA. CDR3 length: 14 residues. Germline CDR1 is DFQATT and CDR2 is SNEGSKA (reference sequence). The CDR3 protein is CSVLGKLAGDEQFF.

The chain combines TRBV5-6 with TRBJ2-1; TCRdb indicates TRBD2, and absent DNA this call remains unverified. Germline loops: CDR1 SGHDT, CDR2 YYEEEE. This CDR3 is 17 amino acids long. This chain's CDR3 is CASSLGGRSGGYNEQFF.

The chain uses TRBV24-1 and TRBJ1-1; TCRdb lists TRBD1, though no DNA is available to test this call. CDR1 KGHDR and CDR2 SFDVKD come from the germline V gene. This CDR3 comprises 13 residues. The CDR3 is CATSNPGYGEAFF.

The chain carries TRBV3-1 and TRBJ2-7; TCRdb's D gene call, TRBD1, goes unchecked for lack of DNA. Germline-derived CDR1 and CDR2 are LGHDT and YNNKEL (reference sequence). The CDR3 is 15 residues long. This CDR3 is CASSQGAGPYYEQYF.

CDR3 loop: CSARGGRALINEQFF. V gene TRBV20-1 combines with J gene TRBJ2-1; TCRdb's D call, TRBD2, is unchecked because there is no DNA. CDR1 is DFQATT, CDR2 SNEGSKA, per germline (reference sequence). CDR3 length: 15 amino acids.

The chain has TRBV29-1 and TRBJ2-5; TCRdb's D call of TRBD2 is untestable without DNA. The CDR3 has 12 amino acids. The germline V gene encodes CDR1 SQVTM and CDR2 ANQGSEA. The CDR3 sequence: CSVRTSGLTQYF.

The J gene is TRBJ2-4, the V gene TRBV2; TCRdb lists TRBD1, though no DNA is available to test this call. Germline CDR1 is SNHLY and CDR2 is FYNNEI. The CDR3 covers 17 residues. The CDR3 here is CASSDTLDRGGWNIQYF.

CDR3 sequence: CASNDRVPANVLTF. This chain connects TRBV6-1 to TRBJ2-6; TCRdb proposes TRBD1, but this gene call is untestable without DNA. CDR3 length: 14 residues. Germline V CDR1 and CDR2: MNHNS, SASEGT.

V is TRBV20-1 and J is TRBJ2-5; TCRdb selects TRBD1, and the lack of DNA leaves this call unchecked. The germline V gene encodes CDR1 DFQATT and CDR2 SNEGSKA (reference sequence). The CDR3 length is 15 residues. The CDR3 reads CSARGGTGVRETQYF.

This chain uses TRBV24-1 with TRBJ2-5; as DNA is missing, the TRBD1 call by TCRdb cannot be tested. CDR1 KGHDR and CDR2 SFDVKD come from the germline V gene. This CDR3 contains 17 residues. The CDR3 protein is CATSDYTGAKLQETQYF.

V usage is TRBV5-1 and J usage is TRBJ2-7; the D call of TRBD1 rests on TCRdb alone, since no DNA is present to check it. CDR1 and CDR2 (germline): SGHRS, YFSETQ. This CDR3 has 13 amino acids. Here the CDR3 reads CASSTATVYEQYF.

The genes are TRBV11-2 and TRBJ1-1. The germline gives CDR1 SGHAT, CDR2 FQNNGV. The CDR3 length is 12 residues. CDR3 protein: CASSLVNQGAFF.

The J gene is TRBJ1-5, the V gene TRBV19. The germline CDR1 and CDR2 sequences are LNHDA and SQIVND (reference sequence). The length of the CDR3 is 12 residues. This CDR3 reads CASSISFQPQHF.

The rearrangement links TRBV29-1 to TRBJ1-1; TCRdb's D call of TRBD1 is untestable without DNA. The CDR3 covers 14 residues. Germline loops: CDR1 SQVTM, CDR2 ANQGSEA. The CDR3 spells CSVFTGRTNTEAFF.

The CDR3 region is CSANSGQPPSYGYTF. The chain is built from TRBV20-1 and TRBJ1-2; the D gene TCRdb calls, TRBD1, cannot be checked with no DNA. Germline V gene data show CDR1 as DFQATT and CDR2 as SNEGSKA (reference sequence). This CDR3 has 15 amino acids.

J is TRBJ2-1 and V is TRBV12-3 or TRBV12-4; lacking DNA, the TRBD2 call made by TCRdb goes unchecked. The CDR3 sequence is 21 residues long. The CDR3: CASSLARTGLAGGRSYNEQFF.

The rearrangement uses TRBV6-5 and TRBJ2-1; TCRdb gives TRBD2 as the D gene, but with no DNA this cannot be confirmed. Per germline, CDR1 MNHEY and CDR2 SVGAGI. CDR3 length equals 16 residues. The CDR3 loop reads CASKTLGGRGGNEQFF.

This chain uses TRBV12-3 or TRBV12-4 with TRBJ2-5. CDR3 length equals 13 residues. The chain's CDR3 is CASSLAEVGTQYF.

This chain connects TRBV12-3 or TRBV12-4 to TRBJ1-1; the D call of TRBD1 rests on TCRdb alone, since no DNA is present to check it. This CDR3 comprises 17 residues. The CDR3 sequence: CASSSPPTGLSSTEAFF.

This CDR3 is CSVKAVGGNTEAFF. The chain carries TRBV29-1 and TRBJ1-1; the TRBD1 assignment by TCRdb is unverifiable without DNA. In germline, CDR1 is SQVTM, CDR2 ANQGSEA. The CDR3 is 14 amino acids.

CDR3 protein: CSAPRGSGSPNEQFF. The chain uses TRBV20-1 and TRBJ2-1; TCRdb picks TRBD1, but there is no DNA to check that call. The CDR3 length is 15 residues. Looked up from germline, CDR1 is DFQATT and CDR2 is SNEGSKA (reference sequence).

The V gene is TRBV11-3, the J gene TRBJ1-1; TCRdb names TRBD1, which stays unverified in the absence of DNA. The CDR3 is made up of 13 amino acids. In germline, CDR1 is SGHNT, CDR2 YENEEA. The CDR3 region is CASRFTGGTEAFF.

The rearrangement uses TRBV7-7 and TRBJ2-4; TCRdb picks TRBD2, but there is no DNA to check that call. Per the germline V gene, CDR1 is SSHAT and CDR2 is FNYEAQ (reference sequence). The CDR3 runs to 19 residues. This CDR3 reads CASSLRETSGRAAKNIQYF.

The CDR3 sequence is CASSLVLAGLGEQFF. The chain is built from TRBV7-3 and TRBJ2-1; TCRdb lists TRBD2, though no DNA is available to test this call. CDR1 and CDR2 (germline): SGHTA, FQGTGA. The CDR3 extends over 15 amino acids.